The table lists the clone carrying this T cell receptor beta chain with a few counts. Arm-PCR with iRepertoire HTBI primers amplified the CDR3 regions for these TCR beta libraries. Each CDR3 protein gets one entry after TCRdb re-called the multiplex PCR reads with MiXCR. This table holds hundreds of thousands of distinct CDR3 sequences, 30% found once. Time point described: persistent/refractory GD, antithyroid drugs over 5 years with positive TRAb. Researchers made the TCR library from RNA that was extracted from PBMCs. With V trimmed by 7 bases and J by 4 bases, 16 bases remained unmatched. Germline V gene lookup returns CDR1 SNHLY and CDR2 FYNNEI. The length of the CDR3 is 19 residues. This specimen comes from a study of regulatory T cells in long-lasting Graves disease. Study-level background: The definition of persistent Graves' disease was over 5 years of antithyroid drugs with positive TSH receptor antibodies.

The source material was peripheral blood mononuclear cells (PBMCs), sampled when the disease was refractory, from a patient treated with antithyroid drugs. The source is a female donor with Graves disease. The chain carries TRBV2 and TRBJ2-2, with 12 nucleotides matching TRBD2. CDR3 bases: TGTGCCAGCACCCCAAGGGGGCTAGCGGGAGGGCCGAGCACCGGGGAGCTGTTTTTT. Translated, it gives CASTPRGLAGGPSTGELFF.